Each of the 5 T cell receptor beta chains below was sequenced from the same sample in a study of shared clonotypes between healthy human individuals. TCRdb keeps only in-frame clones here, not all; method: immunoSEQ multiplex PCR. The sample holds roughly 2,500,000 clones, 93% seen once. The sample was naive CD4+ T cells from PBMCs. Regarding subset: CD45RA+ positively selected. The receptors were gathered from a man aged 18 to 30 in good health. Some clones in this sample may be carry-over from other donors' samples.

The V and J genes are TRBV9 and TRBJ1-2, with D hard to call. From germline, CDR1 is SGDLS and CDR2 YYNGEE. CDR3 length equals 15 residues. V was cut by 0 bases and J by 8 bases, with 17 bases left in between. The CDR3 sequence is CASSVESRQPTGYTF. The CDR3 nucleotides read TGTGCCAGCAGCGTAGAAAGTCGGCAGCCGACCGGCTACACCTTC.

The chain uses TRBV14 and TRBJ2-5; TRBD2 agrees at 11 bases. V gave up 4 bases and J gave up 1 base; unmatched junction bases: 5. Per germline, CDR1 SGHDN and CDR2 FVKESK. The CDR3 runs to 16 residues. The CDR3 region is CASSRYGTSGQETQYF. DNA for the CDR3: TGTGCCAGCAGCCGCTACGGGACTAGCGGCCAAGAGACCCAGTACTTC.

V is TRBV6-5 and J is TRBJ1-2; 7 bases agree with TRBD1. Germline CDR1 and CDR2: MNHEY and SVGAGI. This CDR3 comprises 14 residues. CDR3 in DNA: TGTGTCTGCCTTGATAAGGGGGCACGGGGTGGCTACACCTTC. The encoded protein is CVCLDKGARGGYTF.

The chain uses TRBV9 and TRBJ2-1; tentative D call: TRBD2 (6 bases). The CDR3 has 16 residues. The germline V gene encodes CDR1 SGDLS and CDR2 YYNGEE. V was clipped by 0 bases and J by 2 bases, with 12 bases between them. The CDR3 is CASSVAFGTAYNEQFF. CDR3 nucleotide sequence: TGTGCCAGCAGCGTAGCTTTTGGGACTGCCTACAATGAGCAGTTCTTC.

A note on this clone: Other DNA sequences in the same sample also yield this CDR3. The chain recombines TRBV20-1 with TRBJ1-1; D gene ambiguous. CDR1 is DFQATT and CDR2 is SNEGSKA in the germline V gene (reference sequence). The V end was cut by 6 bases, the J end by 0 bases, with 2 bases between. CDR3 size: 10 residues. The CDR3 DNA is TGCAGTGCCATGAACACTGAAGCTTTCTTT. This codes for CSAMNTEAFF.